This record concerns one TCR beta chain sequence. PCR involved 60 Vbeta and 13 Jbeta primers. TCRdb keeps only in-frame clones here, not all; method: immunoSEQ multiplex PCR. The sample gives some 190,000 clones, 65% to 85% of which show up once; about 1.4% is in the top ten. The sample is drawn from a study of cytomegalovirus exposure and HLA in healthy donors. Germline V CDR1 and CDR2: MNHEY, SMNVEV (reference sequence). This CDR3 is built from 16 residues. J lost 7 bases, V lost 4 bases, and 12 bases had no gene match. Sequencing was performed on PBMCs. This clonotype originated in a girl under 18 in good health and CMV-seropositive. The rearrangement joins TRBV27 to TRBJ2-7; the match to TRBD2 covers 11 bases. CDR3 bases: TGTGCCAGCAGTTCTATCATAGCGGGAGGGCCCGGGGAGCAGTACTTC. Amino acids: CASSSIIAGGPGEQYF.